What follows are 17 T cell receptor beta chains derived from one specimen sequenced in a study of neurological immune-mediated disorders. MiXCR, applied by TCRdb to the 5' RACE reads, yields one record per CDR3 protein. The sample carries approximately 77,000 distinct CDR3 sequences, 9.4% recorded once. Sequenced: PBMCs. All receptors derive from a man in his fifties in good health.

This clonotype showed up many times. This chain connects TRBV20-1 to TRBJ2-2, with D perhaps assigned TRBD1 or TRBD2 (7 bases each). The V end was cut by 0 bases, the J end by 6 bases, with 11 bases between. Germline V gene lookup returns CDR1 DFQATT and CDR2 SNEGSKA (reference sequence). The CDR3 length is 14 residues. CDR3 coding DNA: TGCAGTGCTAGAGATCCAGGGGGGGCCGGGGAGCTGTTTTTT. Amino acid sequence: CSARDPGGAGELFF.

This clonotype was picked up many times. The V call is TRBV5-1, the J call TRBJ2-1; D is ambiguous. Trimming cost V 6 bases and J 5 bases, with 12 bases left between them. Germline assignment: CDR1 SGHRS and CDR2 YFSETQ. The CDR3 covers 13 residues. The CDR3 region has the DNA TGCGCCAGCATGTCAGGCCCGGACAATGAGCAGTTCTTC. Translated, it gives CASMSGPDNEQFF. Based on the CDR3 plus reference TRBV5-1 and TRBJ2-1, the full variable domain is KAGVTQTPRYLIKTRGQQVTLSCSPISGHRSVSWYQQTPGQGLQFLFEYFSETQRNKGNFPGRFSGRQFSNSRSEMNVSTLELGDSALYLCASMSGPDNEQFFGPGTRLTVL.

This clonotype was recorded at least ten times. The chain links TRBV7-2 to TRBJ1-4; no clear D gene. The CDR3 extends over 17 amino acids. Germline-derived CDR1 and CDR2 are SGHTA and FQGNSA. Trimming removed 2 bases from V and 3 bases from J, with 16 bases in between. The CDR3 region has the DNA TGTGCCAGCAGCTTATTGCACTCCGAAGCCCCTAATGAAAAACTGTTTTTT. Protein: CASSLLHSEAPNEKLFF.

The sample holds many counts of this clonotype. Here the CDR3 reads CASSSKDSLLSTDTQYF. CDR3 coding DNA: TGCGCCAGCAGCTCCAAAGACAGCCTTCTTAGCACAGATACGCAGTATTTT. V gene TRBV5-1 combines with J gene TRBJ2-3; the D gene is possibly TRBD1 (5 bases). V shed 3 bases and J shed 0 bases, with 17 bases lying between them. Germline lookup yields CDR1 SGHRS and CDR2 YFSETQ. The CDR3 loop spans 17 amino acids.

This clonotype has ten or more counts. The CDR3 loop reads CSASLAGGKAGELFF. CDR3 nucleotide sequence: TGCAGTGCTAGCCTAGCGGGGGGGAAAGCCGGGGAGCTGTTTTTT. The rearrangement uses TRBV20-1 and TRBJ2-2, with 12 bases aligning to TRBD2. The CDR3 contains 15 residues. The germline V gene has CDR1 DFQATT and CDR2 SNEGSKA (reference sequence). The ends lost 3 bases at V and 6 bases at J; junction bases unmatched: 5.

CDR3 in amino acids: CASSFDGSTDTQYF. As DNA, the CDR3 is TGTGCCAGCAGCTTCGACGGGAGCACAGATACGCAGTATTTT. The chain joins TRBV7-9 to TRBJ2-3; D not certain. The V and J ends lost 3 bases and 0 bases respectively, with 7 bases between them. The germline V gene encodes CDR1 SEHNR and CDR2 FQNEAQ (reference sequence). The CDR3 consists of 14 residues.

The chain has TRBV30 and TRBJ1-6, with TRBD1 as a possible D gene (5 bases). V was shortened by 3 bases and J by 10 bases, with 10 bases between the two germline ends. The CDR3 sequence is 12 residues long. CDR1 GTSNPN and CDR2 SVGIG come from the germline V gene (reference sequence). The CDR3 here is CAWSLGESPLHF. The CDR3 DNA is TGTGCCTGGAGCCTAGGGGAATCACCCCTCCACTTT.

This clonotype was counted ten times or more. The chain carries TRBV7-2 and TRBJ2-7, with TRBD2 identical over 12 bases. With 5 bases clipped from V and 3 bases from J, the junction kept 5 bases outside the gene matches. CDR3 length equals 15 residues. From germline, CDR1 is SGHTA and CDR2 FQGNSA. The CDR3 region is CASSLTSGGIYEQYF. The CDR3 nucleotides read TGTGCCAGCAGCCTGACTAGCGGGGGAATCTACGAGCAGTACTTC.

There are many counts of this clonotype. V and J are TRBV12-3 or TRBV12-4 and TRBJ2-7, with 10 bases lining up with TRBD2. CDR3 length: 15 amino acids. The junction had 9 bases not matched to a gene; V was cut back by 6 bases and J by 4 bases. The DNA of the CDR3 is TGTGCCAGCAGCCCCTCGAGCGGGGGGGCTTACGAGCAGTACTTC. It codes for CASSPSSGGAYEQYF.

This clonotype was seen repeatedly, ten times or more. The CDR3 DNA is TGTGCCAGCAGCCCCCGGGACAGGGGAGACAATAGCAATCAGCCCCAGCATTTT. Protein product: CASSPRDRGDNSNQPQHF. The V call is TRBV7-9, the J call TRBJ1-5, with 10 bases fitting TRBD1. The CDR3 runs to 18 residues. V lost 5 bases and J lost 0; bases outside the gene matches: 10. Germline CDR1 SEHNR, CDR2 FQNEAQ (reference sequence).

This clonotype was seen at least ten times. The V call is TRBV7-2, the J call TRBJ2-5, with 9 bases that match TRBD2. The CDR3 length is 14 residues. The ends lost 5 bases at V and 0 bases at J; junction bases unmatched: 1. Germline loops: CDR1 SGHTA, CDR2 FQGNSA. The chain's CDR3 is CASSPSGDQETQYF. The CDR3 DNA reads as TGTGCCAGCAGCCCTAGCGGGGACCAAGAGACCCAGTACTTC.

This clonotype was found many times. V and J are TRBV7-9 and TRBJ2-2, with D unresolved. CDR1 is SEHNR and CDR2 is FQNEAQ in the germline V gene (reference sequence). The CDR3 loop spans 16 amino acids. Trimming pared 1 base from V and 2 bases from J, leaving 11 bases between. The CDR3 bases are TGTGCCAGCAGCTTAGAAGGAACTATTAACACCGGGGAGCTGTTTTTT. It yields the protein CASSLEGTINTGELFF.

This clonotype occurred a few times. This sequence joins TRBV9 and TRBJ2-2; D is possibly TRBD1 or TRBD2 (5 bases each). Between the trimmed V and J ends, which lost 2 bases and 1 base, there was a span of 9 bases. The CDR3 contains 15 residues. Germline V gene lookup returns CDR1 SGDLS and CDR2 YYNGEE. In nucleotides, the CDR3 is TGTGCCAGCAGCGTTGGGACCTGGAACACCGGGGAGCTGTTTTTT. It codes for CASSVGTWNTGELFF.

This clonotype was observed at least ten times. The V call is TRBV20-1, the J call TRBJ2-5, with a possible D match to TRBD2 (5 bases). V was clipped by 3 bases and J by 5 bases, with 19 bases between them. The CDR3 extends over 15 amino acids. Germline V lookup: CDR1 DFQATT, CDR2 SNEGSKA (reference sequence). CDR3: CSARPGEGFSETQYF. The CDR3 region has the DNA TGCAGTGCTAGGCCCGGAGAGGGCTTCTCTGAGACCCAGTACTTC.

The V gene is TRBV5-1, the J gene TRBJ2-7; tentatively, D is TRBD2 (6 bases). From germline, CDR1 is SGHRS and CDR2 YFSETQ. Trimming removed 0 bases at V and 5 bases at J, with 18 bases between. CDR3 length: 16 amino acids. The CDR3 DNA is TGCGCCAGCAGCTTGGCCAGGACTACGTCGGGGGACGAGCAGTACTTC. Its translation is CASSLARTTSGDEQYF.

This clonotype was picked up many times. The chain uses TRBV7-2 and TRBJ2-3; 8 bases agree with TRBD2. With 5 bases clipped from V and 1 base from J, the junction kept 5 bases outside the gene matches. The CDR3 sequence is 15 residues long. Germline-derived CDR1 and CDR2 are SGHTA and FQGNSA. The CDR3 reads CASSTGAGGTDTQYF. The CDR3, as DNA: TGTGCCAGCAGCACCGGAGCGGGGGGCACAGATACGCAGTATTTT.

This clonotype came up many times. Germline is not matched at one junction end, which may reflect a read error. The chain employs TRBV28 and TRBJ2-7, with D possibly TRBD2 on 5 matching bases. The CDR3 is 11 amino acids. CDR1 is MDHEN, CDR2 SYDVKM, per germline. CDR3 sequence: CASSLGGPRDF. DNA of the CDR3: TGTGCCAGCAGTTTAGGAGGACCCAGAGACTTC.